This TCR beta chain was documented in a study of beta chain features in type 1 diabetes. Study as a whole: All samples together contributed approximately 100 million sorted cells for examination.

V dropped 3 bases and J dropped 7 bases, with 25 bases sitting between them. Per the germline V gene, CDR1 is MDHEN and CDR2 is SYDVKM. This CDR3 is 18 amino acids long. Central memory, naive, regulatory and stem cell-like memory CD4+ cells were sorted by CD45RO/CCR7/CD25/CD127/CD95/CD27. Of the isolated RNA, all was reverse transcribed, and so the sequenced material was expressed TCRB transcripts. The protocol was immunoSEQ multiplex PCR, while the TCRdb copy is restricted to in-frame clones and leaves out a portion. The table records 900,000 or so clones, 17% of them present only once. This clone was seen a few times. Its antigen is not known. General study points: Naive, central memory and regulatory TCRB repertoires appeared more similar among patients than healthy donors.

Sequenced sample: naive CD4+ T cells from blood. V usage is TRBV28 and J usage is TRBJ2-4, with D tentatively TRBD2 (5 bases). The origin of this receptor is a woman under 30 in good health. The DNA of the CDR3 is TGTGCCAGCAGTTTCCCGTCCACCCTGCTCTCACCGGGGAACATTCAGTACTTC. It codes for CASSFPSTLLSPGNIQYF.